Each of the 16 T cell receptor beta chains below was sequenced from the same sample in a study of a mutant IDH1 vaccine in newly diagnosed glioma. TCRdb's table, derived via immunoSEQ multiplex PCR, lists solely in-frame clones and lacks some. Among under 40,000 clones listed, about 73% were seen once. The time point is: week 11, during vaccination. The investigators gave 300 ug of mutant IDH1 20-mer peptide in each vaccine dose, together with topical imiquimod. Antigens of these TCRs are unknown. Source: PBMCs, taken from a glioma patient whose treatment included an IDH1 peptide vaccine. The receptors were sampled from a man aged 25 to 40 with glioma.

This sequence joins TRBV7-9 and TRBJ1-6, with 7 bases lining up with TRBD1. Trimming removed 4 bases from V and 7 bases from J; junction bases left unmatched: 4. Germline V gene data show CDR1 as SEHNR and CDR2 as FQNEAQ (reference sequence). This CDR3 is 14 amino acids long. Written as DNA, the CDR3 is TGTGCCAGCAGCTCCGGACAGGAGAATTCACCCCTCCACTTT. It codes for CASSSGQENSPLHF.

V gene TRBV6-1 combines with J gene TRBJ1-2; 9 nucleotides align to TRBD1. CDR3 length equals 13 residues. The ends lost 5 bases at V and 3 bases at J; junction bases unmatched: 1. Germline V gene data show CDR1 as MNHNS and CDR2 as SASEGT. The CDR3 loop reads CASSRDRDYGYTF. The CDR3 DNA reads as TGTGCCAGCAGTCGGGACAGGGACTATGGCTACACCTTC.

The chain joins TRBV5-4 to TRBJ2-1; 11 nucleotides match TRBD2. The CDR3 totals 16 residues. V gave up 0 bases and J gave up 3 bases; unmatched junction bases: 2. In germline, CDR1 is SGHNT, CDR2 YYREEE (reference sequence). The CDR3 nucleotides are TGTGCCAGCAGCTTGGAGCTAGCGGGAGGCTACAATGAGCAGTTCTTC. Protein: CASSLELAGGYNEQFF.

The table lists this clone with a few counts. This sequence joins TRBV7-9 and TRBJ1-4; D unresolved. The CDR3 consists of 15 residues. From germline, CDR1 is SEHNR and CDR2 FQNEAQ (reference sequence). With 5 bases removed from V and 8 bases from J, the gap between germline ends came to 18 bases. The CDR3 sequence: CASSAARVYEEKLFF. In DNA form, the CDR3 reads TGTGCCAGCAGCGCCGCACGGGTATATGAAGAAAAACTGTTTTTT.

V gene TRBV2 combines with J gene TRBJ2-7; no reliable D call. V lost 5 bases and J lost 4, with 12 bases in between. Germline CDR1 and CDR2: SNHLY and FYNNEI. CDR3 length equals 13 residues. CDR3 in DNA: TGTGCCAGCAGTCCCCCACCTTCTTACGAGCAGTACTTC. It specifies CASSPPPSYEQYF.

V is TRBV5-1 and J is TRBJ2-2; TRBD1 matches at 8 bases. Trimming at V came to 6 bases and at J to 0 bases, leaving 7 bases not matched to a gene. The CDR3 has 16 amino acids. CDR1 SGHRS and CDR2 YFSETQ come from the germline V gene. The CDR3 DNA reads as TGCGCCAGCACCCGACAGGGGAATCCGAACACCGGGGAGCTGTTTTTT. Translated: CASTRQGNPNTGELFF.

The chain links TRBV27 to TRBJ1-2; 9 bases agree with TRBD1. The germline CDR1 and CDR2 sequences are MNHEY and SMNVEV (reference sequence). This CDR3 is built from 13 residues. V lost 6 bases and J lost 6; bases outside the gene matches: 5. Here the CDR3 DNA reads TGTGCCAGCAGCTTCGGGACAGGGCATGGCTACACCTTC. Its translation: CASSFGTGHGYTF.

V and J are TRBV2 and TRBJ1-2; no clear D. The CDR3 consists of 14 residues. Germline lookup yields CDR1 SNHLY and CDR2 FYNNEI. Trimming took 3 bases from V and 5 from J, leaving 13 bases between them. The CDR3 spells CASSDDTGSYGYTF. For the CDR3, the DNA is TGTGCCAGCAGTGACGATACGGGTTCTTATGGCTACACCTTC.

The chain's CDR3 is CASSLRDRGLDTEAFF. As DNA, the CDR3 is TGTGCCAGCAGCCTCCGCGACAGGGGGCTGGACACTGAAGCTTTCTTT. This chain links TRBV28 with TRBJ1-1; 10 bases match TRBD1. The CDR3 spans 16 residues. Germline CDR1 and CDR2: MDHEN and SYDVKM. With V trimmed by 6 bases and J by 3 bases, 10 bases remained unmatched.

The chain joins TRBV10-3 to TRBJ2-5, with D unclear. The CDR3 sequence is 13 residues long. The V gene lost 4 bases and the J gene lost 4 bases, with 10 bases spanning the gap. Germline assignment: CDR1 ENHRY and CDR2 SYGVKD. CDR3 amino acids: CAISVNPGETQYF. The CDR3 bases are TGTGCCATCAGTGTCAACCCAGGAGAGACCCAGTACTTC.

This chain uses TRBV7-8 with TRBJ1-1; no clear D gene. Germline loops: CDR1 SGHVS, CDR2 FQNEAQ. This CDR3 contains 14 residues. V was pared by 1 base and J by 4 bases, with 10 bases between. CDR3 residues: CASSLGGRATEAFF. CDR3 DNA: TGTGCCAGCAGCTTAGGGGGAAGAGCCACTGAAGCTTTCTTT.

This chain's CDR3 is CASSIAGSSTDTQYF. The CDR3, as DNA: TGTGCCAGTAGTATAGCAGGGTCGAGCACAGATACGCAGTATTTT. The rearrangement links TRBV19 to TRBJ2-3, with a tentative D call TRBD1 (5 bases). This CDR3 region has 15 residues. The germline V and J ends were trimmed by 1 base and 0 bases, with 8 bases remaining between them. CDR1 and CDR2 from the germline V gene are LNHDA and SQIVND (reference sequence).

The chain joins TRBV29-1 to TRBJ2-5, with TRBD2 as a possible D gene (5 bases). The CDR3 spans 10 residues. Trimming pared 4 bases from V and 5 bases from J, leaving 5 bases between. CDR1 is SQVTM, CDR2 ANQGSEA, per germline. The CDR3 loop reads CSVGGETQYF. CDR3 nucleotide sequence: TGCAGCGTTGGCGGGGAGACCCAGTACTTC.

This rearrangement joins TRBV5-1 to TRBJ2-6, with D perhaps assigned TRBD1 or TRBD2 (6 bases each). Trimming stripped 0 bases from V and 3 bases from J, with 10 bases between. The CDR3 covers 16 residues. Germline CDR1 is SGHRS and CDR2 is YFSETQ. CDR3 loop: CASSLGGAVGANVLTF. The CDR3 bases are TGCGCCAGCAGCTTGGGGGGGGCGGTTGGGGCCAACGTCCTGACTTTC.

V usage is TRBV6-5 and J usage is TRBJ2-7; no reliable D call. Trimming pared 3 bases from V and 0 bases from J, leaving 9 bases between. The CDR3 is 14 amino acids. In germline, CDR1 is MNHEY, CDR2 SVGAGI. This CDR3 is CASSYPGSSYEQYF. The CDR3 coding sequence is TGTGCCAGCAGTTATCCCGGTAGCTCCTACGAGCAGTACTTC.

The chain employs TRBV7-7 and TRBJ2-5, with TRBD1 matching 9 bases. CDR1 and CDR2 (germline): SSHAT, FNYEAQ (reference sequence). The CDR3 contains 15 residues. V lost 5 bases, J lost 4 bases, and 8 bases stayed unmatched. CDR3 protein: CASSPGTGKAETQYF. The CDR3 nucleotides read TGTGCCAGCAGCCCCGGGACAGGGAAGGCAGAGACCCAGTACTTC.